The sequence of this T cell receptor (beta chain) was determined in a study of PD-1 blockade in mismatch repair-deficient tumors. Study outcomes and limitations: Rapid post-treatment expansion, then contraction, generally preceding radiologic response, marked tumor-resident clones.

The sample holds one count of this clone. Antigen: not known. PCR or immunohistochemistry showed mismatch repair deficiency in every enrolled patient. TCRs were sequenced from three patients responding to pembrolizumab. Only in-frame clones appear in the TCRdb table, and some are missing; sequencing was by immunoSEQ multiplex PCR. The table has roughly 84,000 clones, 81% seen once. Looked up from germline, CDR1 is LNHDA and CDR2 is SQIVND (reference sequence). After removal of 5 bases from V and 5 bases from J, the junction contained 9 bases not matched to a gene. The CDR3 length is 16 residues. This chain links TRBV19 with TRBJ2-2, with 9 bases lining up with TRBD1. The clonotype comes from an adult with mismatch repair-deficient cancer. Sample: peripheral blood, taken 12 weeks after starting pembrolizumab. CDR3 loop: CASSPWDRVGTGELFF. DNA of the CDR3: TGTGCCAGTAGTCCCTGGGACAGGGTCGGAACCGGGGAGCTGTTTTTT.